This T cell receptor (beta chain) was retrieved from a study of cytomegalovirus exposure and HLA in healthy donors. Overall study results and limits: A later analysis reportedly identified an Asian-associated ancestry cluster as carrying fewer N-insertions than the roughly 600-donor mean. What a later analysis showed was that several of the most significant clusters appeared linked to common viral pathogens. The availability of immune exposure information extended only to CMV serostatus. For most TCR sequences rarity was the rule, although some public TCRs occurred in many donors.

Concerning this clone: Its specificity is unknown.

PCR used 60 Vbeta primers and 13 Jbeta primers. TCRdb keeps only in-frame clones here, not all; method: immunoSEQ multiplex PCR. The sample consists of about 250,000 clones, 75% to 85% of them appearing once. Material for sequencing was PBMCs. The receptor's source is a girl aged 2-10 years in good health and CMV-seronegative.

Written as DNA, the CDR3 is TGTGCCAGCAGCTTACAATTGGAGCAGTTCTTC. The encoded protein is CASSLQLEQFF. This chain uses TRBV5-4 with TRBJ2-1; D uncertain. Germline V gives CDR1 SGHNT, CDR2 YYREEE (reference sequence). V was pared by 2 bases and J by 10 bases, with 7 bases between. There are 11 residues in the CDR3.